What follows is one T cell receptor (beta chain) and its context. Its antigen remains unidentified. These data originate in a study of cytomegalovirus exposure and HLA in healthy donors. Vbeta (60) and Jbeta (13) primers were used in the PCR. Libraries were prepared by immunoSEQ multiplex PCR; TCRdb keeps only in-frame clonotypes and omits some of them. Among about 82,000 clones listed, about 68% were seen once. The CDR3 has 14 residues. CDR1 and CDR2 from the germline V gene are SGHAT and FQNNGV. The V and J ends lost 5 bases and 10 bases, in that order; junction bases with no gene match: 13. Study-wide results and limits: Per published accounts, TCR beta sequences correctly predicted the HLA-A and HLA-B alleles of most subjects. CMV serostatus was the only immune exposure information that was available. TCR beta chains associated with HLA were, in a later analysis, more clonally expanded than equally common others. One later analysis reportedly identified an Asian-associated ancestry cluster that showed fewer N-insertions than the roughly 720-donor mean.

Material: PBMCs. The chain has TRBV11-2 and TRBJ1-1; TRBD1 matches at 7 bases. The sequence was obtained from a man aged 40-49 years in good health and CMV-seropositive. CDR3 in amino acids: CASSPQGVRTGAFF. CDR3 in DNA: TGTGCCAGCAGCCCTCAGGGGGTTAGGACGGGAGCTTTCTTT.